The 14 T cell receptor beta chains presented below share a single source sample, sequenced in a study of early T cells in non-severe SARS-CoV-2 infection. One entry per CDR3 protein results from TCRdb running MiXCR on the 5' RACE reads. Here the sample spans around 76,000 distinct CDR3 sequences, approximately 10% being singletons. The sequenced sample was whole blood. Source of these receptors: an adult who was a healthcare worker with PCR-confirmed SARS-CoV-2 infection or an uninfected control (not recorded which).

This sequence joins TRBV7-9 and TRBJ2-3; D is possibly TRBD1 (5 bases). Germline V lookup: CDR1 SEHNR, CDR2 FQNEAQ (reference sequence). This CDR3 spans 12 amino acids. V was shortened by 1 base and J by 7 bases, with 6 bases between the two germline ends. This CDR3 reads CASSLDRNTQYF. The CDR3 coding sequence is TGTGCCAGCAGCTTAGACAGGAATACGCAGTATTTT.

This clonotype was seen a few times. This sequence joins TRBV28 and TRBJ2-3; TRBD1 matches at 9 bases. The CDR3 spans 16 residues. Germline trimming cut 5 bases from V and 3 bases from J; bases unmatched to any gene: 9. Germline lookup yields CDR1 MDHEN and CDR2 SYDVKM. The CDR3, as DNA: TGTGCCAGCAGTCCACACCCCGGGACAGGGACAGATACGCAGTATTTT. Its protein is CASSPHPGTGTDTQYF.

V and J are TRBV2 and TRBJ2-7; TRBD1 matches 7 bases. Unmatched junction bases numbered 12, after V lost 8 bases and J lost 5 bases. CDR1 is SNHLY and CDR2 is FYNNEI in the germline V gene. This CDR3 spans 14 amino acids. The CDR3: CASQPGTAPHEQYF. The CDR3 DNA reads TGTGCCAGCCAACCTGGGACAGCCCCGCACGAGCAGTACTTC.

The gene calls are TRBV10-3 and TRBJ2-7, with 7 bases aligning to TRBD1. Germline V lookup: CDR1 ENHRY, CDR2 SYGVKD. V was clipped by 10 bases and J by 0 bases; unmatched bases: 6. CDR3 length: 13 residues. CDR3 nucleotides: TGTGCCACTCAGGACAGGAGCTCCTACGAGCAGTACTTC. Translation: CATQDRSSYEQYF.

This CDR3 is CASNQRAKGNNSPLHF. CDR3 nucleotides: TGTGCCAGCAACCAGCGTGCGAAGGGCAATAATTCACCCCTCCACTTT. V gene TRBV7-8 combines with J gene TRBJ1-6; D not resolved. The germline V gene has CDR1 SGHVS and CDR2 FQNEAQ. There are 16 residues in the CDR3. The V end was cut by 7 bases, the J end by 5 bases, with 18 bases between.

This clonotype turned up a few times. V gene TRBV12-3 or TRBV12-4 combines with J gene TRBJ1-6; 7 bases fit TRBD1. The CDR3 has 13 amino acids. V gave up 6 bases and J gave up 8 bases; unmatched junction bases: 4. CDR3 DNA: TGTGCCAGCAGCAGGGACAGTTATTCACCCCTCCACTTT. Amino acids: CASSRDSYSPLHF.

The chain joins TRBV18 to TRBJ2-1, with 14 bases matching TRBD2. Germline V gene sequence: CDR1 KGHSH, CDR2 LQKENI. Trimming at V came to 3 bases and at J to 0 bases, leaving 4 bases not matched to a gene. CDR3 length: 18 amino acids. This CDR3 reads CASSPRLAGGPSYNEQFF. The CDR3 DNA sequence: TGTGCCAGCTCACCCAGACTAGCGGGGGGGCCCTCCTACAATGAGCAGTTCTTC.

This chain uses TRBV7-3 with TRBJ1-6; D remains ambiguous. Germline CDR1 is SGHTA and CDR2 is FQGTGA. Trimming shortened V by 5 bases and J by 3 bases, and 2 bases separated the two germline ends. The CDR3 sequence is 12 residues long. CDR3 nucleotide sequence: TGTGCCAGCAGCATCTATAATTCACCCCTCCACTTT. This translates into CASSIYNSPLHF.

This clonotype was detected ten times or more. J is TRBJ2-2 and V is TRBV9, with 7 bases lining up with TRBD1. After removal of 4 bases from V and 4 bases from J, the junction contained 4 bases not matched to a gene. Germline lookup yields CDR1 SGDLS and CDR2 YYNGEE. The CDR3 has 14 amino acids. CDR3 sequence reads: CASSWSGGTGELFF. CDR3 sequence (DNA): TGTGCCAGCAGCTGGTCAGGGGGCACCGGGGAGCTGTTTTTT.

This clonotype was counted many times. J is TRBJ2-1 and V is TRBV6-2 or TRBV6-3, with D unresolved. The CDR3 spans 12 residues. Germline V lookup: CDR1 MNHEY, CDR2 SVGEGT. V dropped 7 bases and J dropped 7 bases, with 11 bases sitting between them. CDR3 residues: CASTHRANEQFF. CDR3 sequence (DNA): TGTGCCAGCACCCATAGAGCGAATGAGCAGTTCTTC.

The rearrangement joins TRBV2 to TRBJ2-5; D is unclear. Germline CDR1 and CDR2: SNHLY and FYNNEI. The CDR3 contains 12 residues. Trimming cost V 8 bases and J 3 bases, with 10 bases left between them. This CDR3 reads CASGRQKETQYF. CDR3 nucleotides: TGTGCCAGCGGGCGGCAGAAAGAGACCCAGTACTTC.

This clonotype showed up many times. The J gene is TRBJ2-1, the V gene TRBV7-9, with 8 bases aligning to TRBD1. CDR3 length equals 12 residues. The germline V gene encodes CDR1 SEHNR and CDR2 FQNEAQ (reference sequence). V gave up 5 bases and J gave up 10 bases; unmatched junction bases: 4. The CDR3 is CASSPRTGEQFF. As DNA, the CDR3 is TGTGCCAGCAGCCCCAGGACAGGGGAGCAGTTCTTC.

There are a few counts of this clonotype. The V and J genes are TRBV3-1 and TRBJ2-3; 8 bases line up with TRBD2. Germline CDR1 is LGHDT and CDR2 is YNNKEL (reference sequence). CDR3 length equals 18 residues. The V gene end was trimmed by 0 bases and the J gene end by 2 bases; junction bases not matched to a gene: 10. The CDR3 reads CASSQDQGLAGLTDTQYF. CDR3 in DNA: TGTGCCAGCAGCCAAGATCAAGGGTTAGCGGGGCTCACAGATACGCAGTATTTT.

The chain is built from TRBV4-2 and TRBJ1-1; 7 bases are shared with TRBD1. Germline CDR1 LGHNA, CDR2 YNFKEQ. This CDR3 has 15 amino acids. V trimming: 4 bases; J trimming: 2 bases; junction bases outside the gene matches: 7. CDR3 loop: CASSRRGQVNTEAFF. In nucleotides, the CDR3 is TGTGCCAGCAGCCGCCGTGGACAGGTTAACACTGAAGCTTTCTTT.